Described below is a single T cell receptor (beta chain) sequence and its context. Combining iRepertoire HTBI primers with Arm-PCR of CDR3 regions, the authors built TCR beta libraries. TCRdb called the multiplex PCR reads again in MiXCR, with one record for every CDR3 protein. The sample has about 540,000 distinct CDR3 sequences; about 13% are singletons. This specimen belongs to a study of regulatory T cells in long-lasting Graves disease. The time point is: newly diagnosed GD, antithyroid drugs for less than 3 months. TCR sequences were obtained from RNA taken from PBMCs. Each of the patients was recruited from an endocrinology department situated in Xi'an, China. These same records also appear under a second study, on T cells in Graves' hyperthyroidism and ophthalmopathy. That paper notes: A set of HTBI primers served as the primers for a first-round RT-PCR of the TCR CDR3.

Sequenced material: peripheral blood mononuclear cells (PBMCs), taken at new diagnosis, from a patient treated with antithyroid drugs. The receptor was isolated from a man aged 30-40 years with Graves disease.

CDR3 DNA: TGCAGCGTTGGGACTAGCGGGCCAGCCTACGAGCAGTACTTC. It is translated as CSVGTSGPAYEQYF. The rearrangement joins TRBV29-1 to TRBJ2-7; 11 bases are shared with TRBD2. This CDR3 comprises 14 residues. Germline CDR1 is SQVTM and CDR2 is ANQGSEA. Trimming took 4 bases from V and 2 from J; bases not matched to a gene: 4.